This T cell receptor beta chain is drawn from a study of T cell responses to AZD1222 COVID-19 vaccine. Study at large: Recipients boosted at about 4 weeks or about 12 weeks are pooled.

CDR3 size: 15 residues. The J segment lost 5 bases and the V segment lost 6 bases, leaving 7 bases of the junction unmatched. CDR1 is MDHEN and CDR2 is SYDVKM in the germline V gene. Study outcomes and limitations: Among those given AZD1222, only 6 or 7 were seropositive at baseline. CD4 TCRs linked to vaccination spanned spike, dominating at 160-218 and 743-854.

Notes on this clone: No antigen is known for it.

TCRdb's table, derived via immunoSEQ multiplex PCR, lists solely in-frame clones and lacks some. The top ten clones hold roughly 21% of a sample with about 79,000 clones, around 82% of them seen once. This chain connects TRBV28 to TRBJ1-4; 9 nucleotides line up with TRBD1. This TCR came from an adult in good health. The sample was peripheral blood, taken on day 0 of AZD1222 vaccination. The CDR3 bases are TGTGCCAGCAGCCCAATCGGGACAGGGAATGAAAAACTGTTTTTT. It yields the protein CASSPIGTGNEKLFF.